The sequence of this T cell receptor (beta chain) was determined in a study of blood T cell repertoires in COVID-19. Whole-study context: The United States, Italy and Spain provided the acute and convalescent COVID-19 samples. The cDNA or gDNA used as material had been derived from T cells, B-cell-depleted T cells, or PBMCs.

The germline CDR1 and CDR2 sequences are MGHDK and SYGVNS. The CDR3 loop spans 11 amino acids. After removal of 6 bases from V and 12 bases from J, the junction contained 6 bases not matched to a gene. Using immunoSEQ multiplex PCR, the repertoire was profiled, and TCRdb retains in-frame clones only, with some absent. The table lists approximately 100,000 clones, more than 90% of them singletons, with 5.7% in the top ten. The TCR originated in a man between 65 and 79 years old with acute or convalescent COVID-19. This rearrangement joins TRBV25-1 to TRBJ2-7; 9 positions agree with TRBD1. Sample: peripheral blood. The CDR3 loop reads CASRQGANPYF. The CDR3 coding sequence is TGTGCCAGCAGACAGGGGGCCAACCCGTACTTC.